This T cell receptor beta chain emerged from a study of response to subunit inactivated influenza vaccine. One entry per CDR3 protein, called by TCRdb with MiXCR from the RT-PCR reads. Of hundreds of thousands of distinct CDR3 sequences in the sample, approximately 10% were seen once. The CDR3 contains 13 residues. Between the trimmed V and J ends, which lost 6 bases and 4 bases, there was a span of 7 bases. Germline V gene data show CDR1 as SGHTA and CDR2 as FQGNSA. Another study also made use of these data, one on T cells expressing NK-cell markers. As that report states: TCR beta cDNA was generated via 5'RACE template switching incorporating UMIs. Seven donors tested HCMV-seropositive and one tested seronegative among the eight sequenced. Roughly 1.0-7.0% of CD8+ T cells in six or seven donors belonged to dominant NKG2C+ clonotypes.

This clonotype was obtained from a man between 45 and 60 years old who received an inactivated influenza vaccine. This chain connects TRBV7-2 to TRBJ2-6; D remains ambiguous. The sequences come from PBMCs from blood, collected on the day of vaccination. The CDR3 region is CASSTAGANVLTF. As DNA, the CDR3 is TGTGCCAGCAGTACAGCCGGGGCCAACGTCCTGACTTTC.